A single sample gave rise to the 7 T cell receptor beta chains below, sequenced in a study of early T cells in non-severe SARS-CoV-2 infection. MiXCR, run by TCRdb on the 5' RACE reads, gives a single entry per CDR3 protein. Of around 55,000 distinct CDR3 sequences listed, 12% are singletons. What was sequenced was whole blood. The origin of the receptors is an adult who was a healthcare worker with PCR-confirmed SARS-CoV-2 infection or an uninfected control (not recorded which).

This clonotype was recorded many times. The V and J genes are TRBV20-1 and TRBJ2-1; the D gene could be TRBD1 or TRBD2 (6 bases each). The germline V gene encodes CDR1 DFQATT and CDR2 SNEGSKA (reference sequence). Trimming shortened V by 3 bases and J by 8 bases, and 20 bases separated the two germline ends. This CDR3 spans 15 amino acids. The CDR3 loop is CSASSYTQGGDEQFF. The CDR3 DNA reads TGCAGTGCTAGTTCATATACACAGGGAGGCGATGAGCAGTTCTTC.

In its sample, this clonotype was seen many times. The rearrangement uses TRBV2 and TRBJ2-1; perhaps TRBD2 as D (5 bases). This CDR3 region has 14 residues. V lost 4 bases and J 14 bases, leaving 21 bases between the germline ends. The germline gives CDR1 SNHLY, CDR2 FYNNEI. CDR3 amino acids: CASSGSFVRGPKFF. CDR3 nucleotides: TGTGCCAGCAGTGGGTCGTTTGTTCGCGGGCCGAAGTTCTTC.

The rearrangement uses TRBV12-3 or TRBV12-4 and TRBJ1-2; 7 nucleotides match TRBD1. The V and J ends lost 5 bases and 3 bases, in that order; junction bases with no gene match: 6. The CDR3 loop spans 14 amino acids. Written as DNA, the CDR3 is TGTGCCAGCAGTCCGACAGGGTTGTACTATGGCTACACCTTC. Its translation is CASSPTGLYYGYTF.

The CDR3 region is CASSSGQGEGGEQFF. The CDR3 region has the DNA TGTGCCAGCAGCTCCGGACAGGGGGAAGGAGGTGAGCAGTTCTTC. The J gene is TRBJ2-1, the V gene TRBV7-6, with 10 bases identical to TRBD1. This CDR3 contains 15 residues. CDR1 is SGHVS, CDR2 FNYEAQ, per germline. V lost 4 bases, J lost 9 bases, and 9 bases stayed unmatched.

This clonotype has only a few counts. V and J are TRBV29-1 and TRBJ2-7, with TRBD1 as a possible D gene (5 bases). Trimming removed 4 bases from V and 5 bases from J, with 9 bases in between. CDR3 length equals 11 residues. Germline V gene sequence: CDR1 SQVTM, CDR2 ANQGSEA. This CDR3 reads CSVVGRDEQYF. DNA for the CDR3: TGCAGCGTTGTAGGCAGGGACGAGCAGTACTTC.

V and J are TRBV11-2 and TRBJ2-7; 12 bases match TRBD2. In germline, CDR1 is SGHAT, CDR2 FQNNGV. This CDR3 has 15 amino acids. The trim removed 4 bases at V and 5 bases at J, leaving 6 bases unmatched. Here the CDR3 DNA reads TGTGCCAGCAGCTCATCTAGCGGGGGGGCAAACGAGCAGTACTTC. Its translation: CASSSSSGGANEQYF. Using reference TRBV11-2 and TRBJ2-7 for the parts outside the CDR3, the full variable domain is EAGVAQSPRYKIIEKRQSVAFWCNPISGHATLYWYQQILGQGPKLLIQFQNNGVVDDSQLPKDRFSAERLKGVDSTLKIQPAKLEDSAVYLCASSSSSGGANEQYFGPGTRLTVT.

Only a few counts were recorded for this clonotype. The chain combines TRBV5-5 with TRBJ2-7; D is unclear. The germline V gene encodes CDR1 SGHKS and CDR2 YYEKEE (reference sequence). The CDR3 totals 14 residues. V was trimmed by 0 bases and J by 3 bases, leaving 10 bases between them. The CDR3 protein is CASSLAPGYYEQYF. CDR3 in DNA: TGTGCCAGCAGCTTGGCCCCGGGTTACTACGAGCAGTACTTC.